This T cell receptor beta chain was obtained from a study of blood T cell repertoires in COVID-19. As for the study in general: Spain, Italy and the United States supplied samples that represented acute and convalescent COVID-19. From T cells, B-cell-depleted T cells, or PBMCs came the material, which was cDNA or gDNA.

Original processing notes: Estimation of nucleated cell counts relied on the amplification of reference gene primers. Only in-frame clones appear in the TCRdb table, and some are missing; sequencing was by immunoSEQ multiplex PCR. That table is the source of V, J and clone size, and D and trimming were worked out from the DNA. The table includes about 200,000 clones, about nine tenths detected once. V was shortened by 0 bases and J by 9 bases, with 15 bases between the two germline ends. The CDR3 extends over 14 amino acids. From germline, CDR1 is SGHDT and CDR2 YYEEEE. This sequence joins TRBV5-6 and TRBJ1-1, with D possibly TRBD1 on 6 matching bases. The material sequenced was peripheral blood. The source is a man aged 40-49 years with acute or convalescent COVID-19. The DNA for the CDR3 is TGTGCCAGCAGCTTGGAAAGACAGGTGGTTAAAGCTTTCTTT. This sequence encodes CASSLERQVVKAFF. The complete variable domain, with remaining parts taken from reference TRBV5-6 and TRBJ1-1, reads DAGVTQSPTHLIKTRGQQVTLRCSPKSGHDTVSWYQQALGQGPQFIFQYYEEEERQRGNFPDRFSGHQFPNYSSELNVNALLLGDSALYLCASSLERQVVKAFFGQGTRLTVV.